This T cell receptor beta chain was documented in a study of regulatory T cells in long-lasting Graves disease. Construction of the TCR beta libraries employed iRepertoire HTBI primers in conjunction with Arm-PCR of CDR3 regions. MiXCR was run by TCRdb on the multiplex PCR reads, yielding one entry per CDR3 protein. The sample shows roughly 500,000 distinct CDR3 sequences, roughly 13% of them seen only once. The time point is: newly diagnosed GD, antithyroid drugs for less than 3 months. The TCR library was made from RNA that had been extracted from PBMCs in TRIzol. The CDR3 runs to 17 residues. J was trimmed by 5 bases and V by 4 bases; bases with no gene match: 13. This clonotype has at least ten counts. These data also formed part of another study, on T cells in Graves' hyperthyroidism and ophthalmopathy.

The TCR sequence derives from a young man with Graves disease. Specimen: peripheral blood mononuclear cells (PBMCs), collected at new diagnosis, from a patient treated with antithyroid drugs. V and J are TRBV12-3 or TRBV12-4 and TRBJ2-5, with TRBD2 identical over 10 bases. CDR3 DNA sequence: TGTGCCAGCAGTTCGGGGGCTAGCGGGAGTCACGGGGAGACCCAGTACTTC. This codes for CASSSGASGSHGETQYF.